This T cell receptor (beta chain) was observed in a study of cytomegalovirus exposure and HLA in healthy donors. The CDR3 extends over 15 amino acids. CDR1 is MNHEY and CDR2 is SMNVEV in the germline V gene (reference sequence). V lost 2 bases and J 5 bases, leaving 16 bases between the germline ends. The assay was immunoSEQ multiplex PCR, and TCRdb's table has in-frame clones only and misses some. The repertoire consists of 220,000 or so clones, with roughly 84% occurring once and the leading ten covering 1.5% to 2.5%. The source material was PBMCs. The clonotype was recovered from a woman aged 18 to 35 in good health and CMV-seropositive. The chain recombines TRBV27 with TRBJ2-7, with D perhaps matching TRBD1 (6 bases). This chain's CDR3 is CASSLRGGRSHEQYF. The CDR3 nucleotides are TGTGCCAGCAGTTTAAGAGGGGGAAGGAGCCACGAGCAGTACTTC.